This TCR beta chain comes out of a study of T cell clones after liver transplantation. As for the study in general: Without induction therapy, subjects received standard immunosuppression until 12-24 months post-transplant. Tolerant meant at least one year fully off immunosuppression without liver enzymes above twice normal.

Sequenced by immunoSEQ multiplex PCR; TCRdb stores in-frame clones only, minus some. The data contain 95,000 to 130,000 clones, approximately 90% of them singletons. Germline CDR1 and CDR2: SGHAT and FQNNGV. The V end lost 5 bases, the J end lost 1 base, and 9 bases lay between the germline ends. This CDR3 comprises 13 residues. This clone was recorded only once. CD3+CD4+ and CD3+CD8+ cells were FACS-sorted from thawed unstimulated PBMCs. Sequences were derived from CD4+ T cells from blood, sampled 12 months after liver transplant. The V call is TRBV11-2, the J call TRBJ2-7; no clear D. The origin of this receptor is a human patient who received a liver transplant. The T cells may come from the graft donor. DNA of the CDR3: TGTGCCAGCAGCGTTGGGAAATCCTACGAGCAGTACTTC. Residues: CASSVGKSYEQYF.